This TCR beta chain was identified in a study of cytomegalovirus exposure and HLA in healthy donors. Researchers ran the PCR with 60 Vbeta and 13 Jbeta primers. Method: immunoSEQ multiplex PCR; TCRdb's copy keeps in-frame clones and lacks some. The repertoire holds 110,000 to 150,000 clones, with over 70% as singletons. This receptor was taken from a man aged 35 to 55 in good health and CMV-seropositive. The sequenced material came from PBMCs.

CDR3: CASSLEGLAYDYANTGELFF. CDR3 sequence (DNA): TGCGCCAGCAGCTTGGAGGGACTAGCGTACGATTACGCGAACACCGGGGAGCTGTTTTTT. V usage is TRBV5-1 and J usage is TRBJ2-2, with 10 nucleotides matching TRBD2. J was trimmed by 0 bases and V by 0 bases; bases with no gene match: 11. The CDR3 has 20 residues. CDR1 SGHRS and CDR2 YFSETQ come from the germline V gene.